Each of the 30 T cell receptor beta chains below was sequenced from the same sample in a study of T cells in Graves' hyperthyroidism and ophthalmopathy. Regions amplified from RNA transcripts were the TCR beta CDR3 regions. TCR CDR3 underwent first-round RT-PCR with the HTBI primer set. TCRdb re-called the multiplex PCR reads through MiXCR, storing one row per CDR3 protein. In the table there are about 180,000 distinct CDR3 sequences, around 8.9% of which are singletons. Sequencing was done on a sample of blood. These receptor sequences come from a woman aged 18 to 35 with Graves' hyperthyroidism that later progressed to Graves' ophthalmopathy.

This clonotype was recorded many times. In DNA, the CDR3 is TGTGCCAGCAGCTTTGACAGAAAAGAGACCCAGTACTTC. Amino acids: CASSFDRKETQYF. The genes are TRBV11-2 and TRBJ2-5; tentative D call: TRBD1 (5 bases). This CDR3 has 13 amino acids. Germline V gene data show CDR1 as SGHAT and CDR2 as FQNNGV. Deletions cut 3 bases from V and 3 bases from J, with 8 bases between.

This clonotype was recorded at least ten times. The rearrangement uses TRBV6-6 and TRBJ1-2; D may be TRBD1 (5 bases). The V gene's germline CDR1 is MNHNY and CDR2 SVGAGI (reference sequence). Trimming removed 2 bases at V and 3 bases at J, with 10 bases between. The CDR3 is made up of 14 amino acids. The chain's CDR3 is CASSYLRGHYGYTF. CDR3 sequence (DNA): TGTGCCAGCAGTTACCTTAGGGGTCACTATGGCTACACCTTC.

There are many counts of this clonotype. J is TRBJ1-5 and V is TRBV19; a weak D match, TRBD1 (5 bases). CDR3 size: 13 residues. V was pared by 8 bases and J by 6 bases, with 14 bases between. In germline, CDR1 is LNHDA, CDR2 SQIVND (reference sequence). DNA for the CDR3: TGTGCCAGTGGGAGTGGGGGATCTCAGCCCCAGCATTTT. Translation: CASGSGGSQPQHF.

This clonotype was observed at least ten times. This rearrangement joins TRBV20-1 to TRBJ2-3, with 9 positions matching TRBD2. The length of the CDR3 is 15 residues. Losses at the gene ends were 6 bases for V and 0 bases for J; bases not matched to a gene: 7. Germline lookup yields CDR1 DFQATT and CDR2 SNEGSKA (reference sequence). The CDR3 spells CSATLTSGSTDTQYF. CDR3 nucleotide sequence: TGCAGTGCCACGCTTACTAGCGGGAGCACAGATACGCAGTATTTT.

V usage is TRBV20-1 and J usage is TRBJ1-6; D unresolved. V lost 0 bases, J lost 0 bases, and 12 bases lay in between. CDR3 size: 17 residues. The germline gives CDR1 DFQATT, CDR2 SNEGSKA (reference sequence). The CDR3 region is CSARDIRGSSYNSPLHF. DNA of the CDR3: TGCAGTGCTAGAGATATCCGGGGAAGCTCCTATAATTCACCCCTCCACTTT.

This clonotype has just a few counts. The chain has TRBV7-9 and TRBJ2-7; D possibly corresponds to TRBD1 (6 bases). CDR3 size: 17 residues. V was cut by 1 base and J by 3 bases, with 19 bases left in between. Germline V CDR1 and CDR2: SEHNR, FQNEAQ (reference sequence). The DNA of the CDR3 is TGTGCCAGCAGCTTAGTATGGTACAAGGGGGAAGTCTACGAGCAGTACTTC. It is translated as CASSLVWYKGEVYEQYF.

This clonotype was seen many times. For the CDR3, the DNA is TGTGCCAGCAGCTCACACGGACAAGAGACCCAGTACTTC. It translates to CASSSHGQETQYF. The V call is TRBV3-1, the J call TRBJ2-5, with D uncertain. Germline CDR1 is LGHDT and CDR2 is YNNKEL (reference sequence). Trimming took off 5 bases at V and 2 bases at J, with 9 bases between the two ends. CDR3 size: 13 residues.

This clonotype has at least ten counts. The chain has TRBV15 and TRBJ1-2; tentative D call: TRBD1 (5 bases). The germline gives CDR1 LNHNV, CDR2 YYDKDF (reference sequence). The V gene lost 0 bases and the J gene lost 8 bases, with 19 bases spanning the gap. The CDR3 is made up of 16 amino acids. The CDR3 DNA reads TGTGCCACCAGCAGAGATCGGGGGGTGGCAGTTTTCGGCTACACCTTC. Its protein is CATSRDRGVAVFGYTF.

This clonotype was seen at least ten times. The chain employs TRBV12-3 or TRBV12-4 and TRBJ2-5, with D maybe TRBD1 (5 bases). CDR3 length: 14 amino acids. V was trimmed by 3 bases and J by 4 bases, leaving 12 bases between them. The CDR3 reads CASSLLSRAETQYF. The DNA of the CDR3 is TGTGCCAGCAGTTTGTTGTCCAGGGCAGAGACCCAGTACTTC.

The table lists this clonotype with many counts. The CDR3 sequence is CSSRPNGNEQFF. CDR3 coding DNA: TGCAGTTCCAGACCCAATGGCAATGAGCAGTTCTTC. The chain has TRBV20-1 and TRBJ2-1; D call uncertain. V lost 8 bases, J lost 6 bases, and 14 bases lay in between. This CDR3 spans 12 amino acids. The germline V gene encodes CDR1 DFQATT and CDR2 SNEGSKA (reference sequence).

A note on this clonotype: This may stem from a read error, because a much larger clone lies one nucleotide away. V is TRBV5-4 and J is TRBJ2-5; TRBD2 might be the D (6 bases). There are 15 residues in the CDR3. The V gene's germline CDR1 is SGHNT and CDR2 YYREEE (reference sequence). Here the CDR3 reads CVSSLEPGAQETQYF. For the CDR3, the DNA is TGTGTCAGCAGCTTGGAGCCGGGAGCACAAGAGACCCAGTACTTC.

This clonotype was seen at least ten times. The chain links TRBV2 to TRBJ2-6, with D possibly matching TRBD1 (5 bases). Germline V gives CDR1 SNHLY, CDR2 FYNNEI. This CDR3 contains 16 residues. Trimming left V 7 bases short and J 0 bases short, with 13 bases between. The CDR3 DNA reads as TGTGCCAGCATCGAACAGGAGTACTCTGGGGCCAACGTCCTGACTTTC. Translating gives CASIEQEYSGANVLTF.

This clonotype was observed at least ten times. The chain couples TRBV3-1 to TRBJ1-2; no clear D gene. Germline CDR1 reads LGHDT; CDR2 reads YNNKEL (reference sequence). CDR3 length: 11 residues. Trimming cost V 1 base and J 4 bases, with 1 base left between them. The CDR3, as DNA: TGTGCCAGCAGCCAAGGCTATGGCTACACCTTC. As protein: CASSQGYGYTF. Full variable domain (outside the CDR3, taken from reference TRBV3-1 and TRBJ1-2): DTAVSQTPKYLVTQMGNDKSIKCEQNLGHDTMYWYKQDSKKFLKIMFSYNNKELIINETVPNRFSPKSPDKAHLNLHINSLELGDSAVYFCASSQGYGYTFGSGTRLTVV.

This clonotype was detected a few times. CDR3 region: CASSSGPPRSHTDTQYF. CDR3 DNA: TGTGCCAGTAGCTCGGGGCCTCCTCGATCCCACACAGATACGCAGTATTTT. The V and J genes are TRBV19 and TRBJ2-3; D might be TRBD1 or TRBD2, each matching 5 bases. CDR1 is LNHDA and CDR2 is SQIVND in the germline V gene (reference sequence). This CDR3 is 17 amino acids long. V was cut by 6 bases and J by 2 bases, with 21 bases left in between.

This chain connects TRBV19 to TRBJ2-1, with TRBD2 matching 7 bases. The CDR3 length is 15 residues. Trimming took 3 bases from V and 4 from J; bases not matched to a gene: 6. The germline V gene encodes CDR1 LNHDA and CDR2 SQIVND (reference sequence). The CDR3, as DNA: TGTGCCAGTAGTATGGGCCTAGCGGCATACAATGAGCAGTTCTTC. Its translation is CASSMGLAAYNEQFF.

This clonotype was observed many times. The chain carries TRBV20-1 and TRBJ1-1; a weak D match, TRBD1 (6 bases). Germline CDR1 and CDR2: DFQATT and SNEGSKA (reference sequence). This CDR3 is 11 amino acids long. V lost 6 bases and J lost 11, with 16 bases in between. The CDR3 spells CSADGQSTAFF. DNA of the CDR3: TGCAGTGCGGACGGACAGTCGACGGCTTTCTTT.

This clonotype was seen at least ten times. The chain carries TRBV12-3 or TRBV12-4 and TRBJ2-1; a weak D match, TRBD2 (6 bases). The V gene lost 5 bases and the J gene lost 4 bases, with 12 bases spanning the gap. The CDR3 length is 14 residues. DNA for the CDR3: TGTGCCAGCAGTCCGGGAGATCGATACAATGAGCAGTTCTTC. Amino acid sequence: CASSPGDRYNEQFF.

This clonotype was found many times. V is TRBV27 and J is TRBJ2-2; no definite D call. The CDR3 consists of 16 residues. V lost 4 bases and J 4 bases, leaving 16 bases between the germline ends. Germline CDR1 and CDR2: MNHEY and SMNVEV (reference sequence). The CDR3 sequence is CASSYIGLTGTGELFF. CDR3 DNA: TGTGCCAGCAGTTATATAGGCTTAACGGGCACCGGGGAGCTGTTTTTT.

Many counts were recorded for this clonotype. The gene calls are TRBV3-1 and TRBJ1-2; D unresolved. The CDR3 is 15 residues long. CDR1 is LGHDT, CDR2 YNNKEL, per germline (reference sequence). V lost 0 bases, J lost 4 bases, and 12 bases lay in between. This chain's CDR3 is CASSQESSASYGYTF. Written as DNA, the CDR3 is TGTGCCAGCAGCCAAGAGTCCTCGGCATCCTATGGCTACACCTTC.

The V call is TRBV30, the J call TRBJ1-5; D might be TRBD1 (5 bases). CDR1 GTSNPN and CDR2 SVGIG come from the germline V gene (reference sequence). The CDR3 is 12 residues long. V gave up 1 base and J gave up 7 bases, with 8 bases separating them. CDR3 amino acids: CAWSGGRQPQHF. The CDR3 DNA reads TGTGCCTGGAGTGGGGGCCGGCAGCCCCAGCATTTT. The variable domain in full, with the rest retrieved from reference TRBV30 and TRBJ1-5, is SQTIHQWPATLVQPVGSPLSLECTVEGTSNPNLYWYRQAAGRGLQLLFYSVGIGQISSEVPQNLSASRPQDRQFILSSKKLLLSDSGFYLCAWSGGRQPQHFGDGTRLSIL.

This clonotype was seen ten or more times. V and J are TRBV20-1 and TRBJ2-3; 8 bases line up with TRBD2. Germline trimming cut 6 bases from V and 3 bases from J; bases unmatched to any gene: 11. Germline CDR1 and CDR2: DFQATT and SNEGSKA (reference sequence). CDR3 length: 15 residues. CDR3 region: CSAVDRGGRTDTQYF. CDR3 DNA: TGCAGTGCGGTGGACCGGGGCGGGAGGACAGATACGCAGTATTTT.

The chain uses TRBV19 and TRBJ2-7; D is uncertain. The CDR3 totals 15 residues. Trimming removed 3 bases at V and 0 bases at J, with 12 bases between. In germline, CDR1 is LNHDA, CDR2 SQIVND (reference sequence). This CDR3 is CASSILDGFSYEQYF. DNA for the CDR3: TGTGCCAGTAGTATTCTTGACGGATTCTCCTACGAGCAGTACTTC. Variable domain in full (rest from reference TRBV19 and TRBJ2-7): DGGITQSPKYLFRKEGQNVTLSCEQNLNHDAMYWYRQDPGQGLRLIYYSQIVNDFQKGDIAEGYSVSREKKESFPLTVTSAQKNPTAFYLCASSILDGFSYEQYFGPGTRLTVT.

This clonotype was observed a few times. J is TRBJ2-2 and V is TRBV19, with TRBD2 matching over 13 bases. The CDR3 loop spans 15 amino acids. The germline V gene encodes CDR1 LNHDA and CDR2 SQIVND (reference sequence). With V trimmed by 10 bases and J by 6 bases, 8 bases remained unmatched. CDR3 amino acids: CATGLAGVQAGELFF. The CDR3 nucleotides are TGTGCCACCGGACTAGCGGGAGTTCAGGCCGGGGAGCTGTTTTTT.

This clonotype was counted at least ten times. The chain recombines TRBV11-1 with TRBJ1-1; D remains ambiguous. The CDR3 totals 14 residues. From germline, CDR1 is SGHAT and CDR2 FQDESV (reference sequence). Trimming removed 1 base from V and 1 base from J, with 7 bases in between. The CDR3 DNA reads TGTGCCAGCAGCTTAGTGTTGGGGAACACTGAAGCTTTCTTT. It yields the protein CASSLVLGNTEAFF.

This clonotype appeared many times. The V and J genes are TRBV2 and TRBJ2-7, with a weak D call TRBD2 (6 bases). Per the germline V gene, CDR1 is SNHLY and CDR2 is FYNNEI. This CDR3 comprises 13 residues. Trimming took 7 bases from V and 2 from J, leaving 12 bases between them. The CDR3 is CASNLGGTYEQYF. The DNA of the CDR3 is TGTGCCAGCAACCTCGGAGGGACCTACGAGCAGTACTTC.

As to this clonotype: This may be a read error, as it is one base from a much larger clone. This rearrangement joins TRBV30 to TRBJ1-5; D not resolved. There are 15 residues in the CDR3. The germline V gene encodes CDR1 GTSNPN and CDR2 SVGIG (reference sequence). CDR3 loop: CAWNDGSHRNQPPHF. The CDR3 bases are TGTGCCTGGAACGACGGAAGTCATCGCAATCAGCCCCCGCATTTT.

This clonotype was seen a handful of times. The chain recombines TRBV6-1 with TRBJ1-1; 8 bases map to TRBD1. The CDR3 is made up of 14 amino acids. J was trimmed by 5 bases and V by 7 bases; bases with no gene match: 9. Germline CDR1 is MNHNS and CDR2 is SASEGT. Here the CDR3 reads CASNQRTGWTEAFF. The CDR3 DNA sequence: TGTGCCAGCAATCAAAGGACAGGGTGGACTGAAGCTTTCTTT.

V is TRBV3-1 and J is TRBJ2-7; maybe TRBD2 (6 bases). Germline V gives CDR1 LGHDT, CDR2 YNNKEL (reference sequence). The CDR3 contains 15 residues. V shed 0 bases and J shed 2 bases, with 11 bases lying between them. This CDR3 reads CASSQDPGLPYEQYF. In nucleotides, the CDR3 is TGTGCCAGCAGCCAAGATCCTGGACTACCCTACGAGCAGTACTTC.

This clonotype was detected many times. J is TRBJ2-1 and V is TRBV27, with a tentative D call TRBD2 (6 bases). Germline V gene sequence: CDR1 MNHEY, CDR2 SMNVEV (reference sequence). V was shortened by 6 bases and J by 5 bases, with 26 bases between the two germline ends. CDR3 length: 18 amino acids. CDR3 sequence (DNA): TGTGCCAGCAGCCATTGGGGGGAGCGGGTCGCGAGGAACAATGAGCAGTTCTTC. Translated, it gives CASSHWGERVARNNEQFF.

This chain connects TRBV4-1 to TRBJ2-7; no clear D gene. The CDR3 is 15 amino acids. CDR1 is MGHRA and CDR2 is YSYEKL in the germline V gene. The V end lost 4 bases, the J end lost 3 bases, and 16 bases lay between the germline ends. The CDR3 DNA reads as TGCGCCAGCAGCCGCGGCCTGGCGGACCACTACGAGCAGTACTTC. Translation gives CASSRGLADHYEQYF.